Each of the 14 T cell receptor beta chains below was sequenced from the same sample in a study of blood T cell repertoires in COVID-19. The data were produced by immunoSEQ multiplex PCR, yet TCRdb's version contains in-frame clones alone and is incomplete. Of nearly 60,000 clones in the sample, 85% to 90% were seen once. The sequencing input was peripheral blood. The receptors shown here come from a man aged 35 to 55 with active COVID-19.

V and J are TRBV7-9 and TRBJ1-2, with 7 nucleotides matching TRBD1. The CDR3 consists of 14 residues. The junction had 4 bases not matched to a gene; V was cut back by 4 bases and J by 2 bases. CDR1 SEHNR and CDR2 FQNEAQ come from the germline V gene (reference sequence). The CDR3 here is CASSSDRSNYGYTF. The CDR3 bases are TGTGCCAGCAGCTCGGACAGGAGCAACTATGGCTACACCTTC. The full variable domain, in which reference TRBV7-9 and TRBJ1-2 provide the parts outside the CDR3, is DTGVSQNPRHKITKRGQNVTFRCDPISEHNRLYWYRQTLGQGPEFLTYFQNEAQLEKSRLLSDRFSAERPKGSFSTLEIQRTEQGDSAMYLCASSSDRSNYGYTFGSGTRLTVV.

The rearrangement links TRBV5-6 to TRBJ2-1; D perhaps matches TRBD2 (6 bases). The V and J ends lost 2 bases and 2 bases respectively, with 14 bases between them. Germline assignment: CDR1 SGHDT and CDR2 YYEEEE. The CDR3 runs 16 residues. The CDR3 is CASSLTAGLAYNEQFF. As DNA, the CDR3 is TGTGCCAGCAGCTTAACGGCGGGATTGGCCTACAATGAGCAGTTCTTC.

The chain employs TRBV2 and TRBJ1-5, with TRBD1 matching over 9 bases. Germline V gives CDR1 SNHLY, CDR2 FYNNEI. The V segment lost 10 bases and the J segment 7 bases; nucleotides outside the gene matches: 14. This CDR3 spans 15 amino acids. The CDR3 is CATRDRDDFGQPQHF. CDR3 DNA sequence: TGTGCCACCCGGGACAGGGACGATTTTGGGCAGCCCCAGCATTTT.

This chain connects TRBV28 to TRBJ2-1; TRBD1 aligns across 9 bases. The CDR3 is 14 residues long. The ends lost 6 bases at V and 3 bases at J; junction bases unmatched: 3. The germline CDR1 and CDR2 sequences are MDHEN and SYDVKM. CDR3 sequence (DNA): TGTGCCAGCAGGTCGGACAGGGGCTACAATGAGCAGTTCTTC. Residues: CASRSDRGYNEQFF.

This chain links TRBV10-1 with TRBJ2-7, with 9 bases fitting TRBD1. The V and J ends lost 3 bases and 7 bases, in that order; junction bases with no gene match: 10. The V gene's germline CDR1 is WNHNN and CDR2 SYGVQD (reference sequence). This CDR3 spans 15 amino acids. Here the CDR3 DNA reads TGCGCCAGCAGTGATTTCGGGACAGGGTTCTTGGAGCAGTACTTC. Protein product: CASSDFGTGFLEQYF.

The chain has TRBV5-4 and TRBJ1-1, with D uncertain. The CDR3 totals 13 residues. Trimming took off 2 bases at V and 5 bases at J, with 10 bases between the two ends. CDR1 is SGHNT and CDR2 is YYREEE in the germline V gene (reference sequence). CDR3 DNA sequence: TGTGCCAGCAGCTTCGTCCGGGGTACTGAAGCTTTCTTT. It codes for CASSFVRGTEAFF.

This clone has just a few counts. The CDR3 region has the DNA TGTGCCAGCAGTGAGCGGAGCACAGATACGCAGTATTTT. Its protein is CASSERSTDTQYF. V usage is TRBV6-4 and J usage is TRBJ2-3; the D is unclear. The V gene lost 3 bases and the J gene lost 0 bases, with 4 bases spanning the gap. Germline V gene lookup returns CDR1 MRHNA and CDR2 SNTAGT. The CDR3 extends over 13 amino acids.

This clone occurred a few times. J is TRBJ2-7 and V is TRBV5-1, with a tentative D call TRBD1 (6 bases). Trimming took off 5 bases at V and 3 bases at J, with 15 bases between the two ends. Germline V gives CDR1 SGHRS, CDR2 YFSETQ. This CDR3 is built from 14 residues. The DNA for the CDR3 is TGCGCCAGCAGACTGGGCCAGGGGAACTACGAGCAGTACTTC. Translation gives CASRLGQGNYEQYF.

This clone was counted a single time. The chain is built from TRBV10-3 and TRBJ2-6; TRBD1 matches 11 bases. Trimming took 6 bases from V and 2 from J; bases not matched to a gene: 3. This CDR3 has 16 residues. The germline V gene has CDR1 ENHRY and CDR2 SYGVKD. CDR3 residues: CAIRGQGAPGANVLTF. The DNA of the CDR3 is TGTGCCATCAGAGGACAGGGGGCGCCTGGGGCCAACGTCCTGACTTTC.

The chain joins TRBV7-8 to TRBJ2-7, with 12 bases matching TRBD2. The CDR3 runs 14 residues. The germline gives CDR1 SGHVS, CDR2 FQNEAQ. Unmatched junction bases numbered 4, after V lost 6 bases and J lost 4 bases. The CDR3 reads CASSRGTSGYEQYF. Here the CDR3 DNA reads TGTGCCAGCAGTAGGGGGACTAGCGGGTACGAGCAGTACTTC.

The J gene is TRBJ1-4, the V gene TRBV5-1; maybe TRBD1 (6 bases). The CDR3 consists of 14 residues. Trimming shortened V by 4 bases and J by 8 bases, and 15 bases separated the two germline ends. The germline CDR1 and CDR2 sequences are SGHRS and YFSETQ. The DNA for the CDR3 is TGCGCCAGCAGCCCCGGGACACAGGAGGAAAAACTGTTTTTT. This translates into CASSPGTQEEKLFF.

The chain links TRBV24-1 to TRBJ2-5; the D gene is possibly TRBD1 (6 bases). Trimming took 6 bases from V and 1 from J, leaving 11 bases between them. CDR3 length equals 14 residues. Germline V lookup: CDR1 KGHDR, CDR2 SFDVKD. CDR3 nucleotides: TGTGCCACCAGTCCCGGGACACCCCAAGAGACCCAGTACTTC. Translating gives CATSPGTPQETQYF.

The sample holds a few counts of this clone. The rearrangement links TRBV5-1 to TRBJ2-1, with D possibly TRBD2 on 5 matching bases. Trimming removed 5 bases at V and 2 bases at J, with 14 bases between. This CDR3 region has 15 residues. Germline V gene data show CDR1 as SGHRS and CDR2 as YFSETQ. CDR3: CASREATAAYNEQFF. The CDR3 nucleotides read TGCGCCAGCAGGGAGGCGACCGCCGCCTACAATGAGCAGTTCTTC.

The chain combines TRBV27 with TRBJ1-1; D uncertain. CDR1 and CDR2 from the germline V gene are MNHEY and SMNVEV (reference sequence). V lost 1 base to trimming and J lost 1 base, with 4 bases between them. This CDR3 is built from 13 residues. CDR3 bases: TGTGCCAGCAGTTTATTGGCGAACACTGAAGCTTTCTTT. Its translation: CASSLLANTEAFF.